These 20 T cell receptor beta chains originate from one sample sequenced in a study of blood T cell repertoires in COVID-19. Assay used: immunoSEQ multiplex PCR; TCRdb lists only in-frame clones, some missing. The data contain about 150,000 clones, around 80% of them singletons. Material for sequencing was PBMCs or T cells enriched from blood (not recorded which). These receptors were taken from a woman in her 70s in a cohort exposed to, infected with or recovered from COVID-19 (not recorded which).

The gene calls are TRBV5-6 and TRBJ2-5, with 12 positions matching TRBD2. The J segment lost 4 bases and the V segment lost 4 bases, leaving 5 bases of the junction unmatched. This CDR3 is 15 amino acids long. The germline V gene encodes CDR1 SGHDT and CDR2 YYEEEE. The CDR3 bases are TGTGCCAGCAGCGGGGGACTAGCGGGTCTAGAGACCCAGTACTTC. It encodes CASSGGLAGLETQYF. Using reference TRBV5-6 and TRBJ2-5 for the parts outside the CDR3, the full variable domain is DAGVTQSPTHLIKTRGQQVTLRCSPKSGHDTVSWYQQALGQGPQFIFQYYEEEERQRGNFPDRFSGHQFPNYSSELNVNALLLGDSALYLCASSGGLAGLETQYFGPGTRLLVL.

This clone was seen a single time. The chain joins TRBV11-2 to TRBJ2-2; weak D call: TRBD1 (5 bases). Germline-derived CDR1 and CDR2 are SGHAT and FQNNGV. CDR3 length: 17 amino acids. Trimming cost V 5 bases and J 1 base, with 17 bases left between them. The CDR3: CASSRSIGEMNTGELFF. The DNA for the CDR3 is TGTGCCAGCAGCCGATCCATAGGGGAAATGAACACCGGGGAGCTGTTTTTT.

The chain recombines TRBV18 with TRBJ1-2; maybe TRBD1 (5 bases). Looked up from germline, CDR1 is KGHSH and CDR2 is LQKENI. V was cut by 5 bases and J by 7 bases, with 17 bases left in between. CDR3 length equals 14 residues. The CDR3 loop reads CASSSTGRAGGYTF. The CDR3 DNA sequence: TGTGCCAGCTCATCAACCGGCAGGGCTGGTGGCTACACCTTC.

This chain joins TRBV2 and TRBJ1-6, with D possibly being TRBD1 (5 bases). V lost 5 bases, J lost 9 bases, and 17 bases lay in between. The CDR3 length is 15 residues. Germline lookup yields CDR1 SNHLY and CDR2 FYNNEI. The DNA for the CDR3 is TGTGCCAGCAGTCGGGAGGGGCAGGGCGTTTCACCCCTCCACTTT. Amino acids: CASSREGQGVSPLHF.

The chain is built from TRBV2 and TRBJ2-3, with 7 positions matching TRBD1. The CDR3 is 16 residues long. CDR1 is SNHLY and CDR2 is FYNNEI in the germline V gene. V lost 1 base and J lost 0; bases outside the gene matches: 4. CDR3 DNA sequence: TGTGCCAGCAGTGAAGACAGGGGTCACAGCACAGATACGCAGTATTTT. Its translation: CASSEDRGHSTDTQYF. Full variable domain (outside the CDR3, taken from reference TRBV2 and TRBJ2-3): EPEVTQTPSHQVTQMGQEVILRCVPISNHLYFYWYRQILGQKVEFLVSFYNNEISEKSEIFDDQFSVERPDGSNFTLKIRSTKLEDSAMYFCASSEDRGHSTDTQYFGPGTRLTVL.

The V gene is TRBV7-2, the J gene TRBJ2-7, with D perhaps TRBD1 (6 bases). The V end lost 2 bases, the J end lost 4 bases, and 24 bases lay between the germline ends. CDR1 is SGHTA and CDR2 is FQGNSA in the germline V gene. This CDR3 region has 18 residues. DNA for the CDR3: TGTGCCAGCAGCTTAATCGCCGGTGGTACAGGGAAGCCTTACGAGCAGTACTTC. It yields the protein CASSLIAGGTGKPYEQYF.

The chain has TRBV7-9 and TRBJ1-1; D unresolved. V dropped 5 bases and J dropped 4 bases, with 14 bases sitting between them. CDR3 size: 14 residues. Germline V gene sequence: CDR1 SEHNR, CDR2 FQNEAQ (reference sequence). The CDR3 here is CASSLVEYSTEAFF. The CDR3 region has the DNA TGTGCCAGCAGCCTCGTGGAGTATAGCACTGAAGCTTTCTTT.

The CDR3 protein is CASSLGRGELFF. The CDR3 DNA reads TGTGCCAGCAGCTTAGGCCGCGGGGAGCTGTTTTTT. This chain links TRBV13 with TRBJ2-2, with no clear D. V shed 0 bases and J shed 7 bases, with 3 bases lying between them. CDR1 is PRHDT, CDR2 FYEKMQ, per germline (reference sequence). The CDR3 length is 12 residues.

V is TRBV9 and J is TRBJ1-2, with TRBD1 matching over 12 bases. The CDR3 totals 17 residues. Germline CDR1 is SGDLS and CDR2 is YYNGEE. Trimming removed 0 bases from V and 7 bases from J; junction bases left unmatched: 10. The CDR3 is CASSVAPGTGGASGYTF. The CDR3 nucleotides are TGTGCCAGCAGCGTAGCCCCCGGGACAGGGGGCGCGAGTGGCTACACCTTC.

This chain uses TRBV7-2 with TRBJ1-3, with unresolved D. CDR3 length: 15 residues. Germline V gene lookup returns CDR1 SGHTA and CDR2 FQGNSA. V was cut by 5 bases and J by 4 bases, with 15 bases left in between. The CDR3 spells CASSPLLRVGNTIYF. The CDR3 DNA sequence: TGTGCCAGCAGCCCCCTTTTGAGGGTCGGAAACACCATATATTTT.

The chain combines TRBV28 with TRBJ1-1; 8 nucleotides line up with TRBD1. The CDR3 spans 15 residues. CDR1 MDHEN and CDR2 SYDVKM come from the germline V gene. The junction had 14 bases not matched to a gene; V was cut back by 7 bases and J by 7 bases. The CDR3 is CASTNPGQGGFEAFF. Here the CDR3 DNA reads TGTGCCAGCACCAACCCAGGACAGGGAGGTTTTGAAGCTTTCTTT.

The chain uses TRBV6-5 and TRBJ1-6; tentative D call: TRBD1 (5 bases). Per the germline V gene, CDR1 is MNHEY and CDR2 is SVGAGI. V was pared by 4 bases and J by 5 bases, with 9 bases between. The CDR3 runs to 14 residues. CDR3 in DNA: TGTGCCAGCAGTTCGACAGCGCATAATTCACCCCTCCACTTT. Translation: CASSSTAHNSPLHF.

The chain uses TRBV11-2 and TRBJ2-7; D perhaps matches TRBD2 (6 bases). The CDR3 has 15 residues. CDR1 and CDR2 from the germline V gene are SGHAT and FQNNGV. The V end was cut by 1 base, the J end by 2 bases, with 12 bases between. The CDR3 region is CASSLGGLRTYEQYF. The DNA for the CDR3 is TGTGCCAGCAGCTTAGGGGGACTGAGGACCTACGAGCAGTACTTC.

This clone was picked up one time. The V and J genes are TRBV7-8 and TRBJ2-7, with no clear D. Germline V gives CDR1 SGHVS, CDR2 FQNEAQ. The CDR3 has 14 amino acids. The ends were cut back, 1 base at V and 4 bases at J, with 11 bases in the middle. CDR3: CASSLDRTSYEQYF. The CDR3 nucleotides read TGTGCCAGCAGCTTAGACAGAACCTCTTACGAGCAGTACTTC.

V usage is TRBV6-5 and J usage is TRBJ1-2, with D perhaps matching TRBD1 (6 bases). V dropped 2 bases and J dropped 6 bases, with 10 bases sitting between them. The CDR3 covers 13 residues. The germline V gene has CDR1 MNHEY and CDR2 SVGAGI. The CDR3 protein is CASSYTGRDGYTF. The CDR3 coding sequence is TGTGCCAGCAGTTACACAGGGAGAGATGGCTACACCTTC.

This clone appeared a few times. The V and J genes are TRBV5-5 and TRBJ2-5, with 8 bases aligning to TRBD1. V lost 2 bases to trimming and J lost 4 bases; unmatched junction nucleotides: 4. CDR3 length: 14 residues. Germline V gene data show CDR1 as SGHKS and CDR2 as YYEKEE (reference sequence). CDR3 in DNA: TGTGCCAGCAGCTTAGGACAGGGACCAGAGACCCAGTACTTC. Translating gives CASSLGQGPETQYF.

The chain combines TRBV27 with TRBJ1-1, with TRBD1 matching 7 bases. The CDR3 spans 16 residues. Trimming removed 5 bases from V and 3 bases from J; junction bases left unmatched: 12. Germline CDR1 reads MNHEY; CDR2 reads SMNVEV (reference sequence). The CDR3 DNA follows: TGTGCCAGCAGTATCATCACAGGGGCCCCTCACACTGAAGCTTTCTTT. Its protein is CASSIITGAPHTEAFF.

The J gene is TRBJ2-3, the V gene TRBV5-5; no definite D call. CDR3 size: 15 residues. Trimming pared 6 bases from V and 3 bases from J, leaving 17 bases between. Germline assignment: CDR1 SGHKS and CDR2 YYEKEE (reference sequence). The CDR3 bases are TGTGCCAGCACCCCTTGGCGACTCCCAACAGATACGCAGTATTTT. Translation: CASTPWRLPTDTQYF.

V usage is TRBV6-1 and J usage is TRBJ1-2; 7 bases are a match to TRBD1. After removal of 1 base from V and 2 bases from J, the junction contained 4 bases not matched to a gene. The germline V gene has CDR1 MNHNS and CDR2 SASEGT. The length of the CDR3 is 15 residues. CDR3: CASSEVGRGNYGYTF. CDR3 nucleotide sequence: TGTGCCAGCAGTGAAGTGGGCAGGGGGAACTATGGCTACACCTTC.

This chain joins TRBV10-1 and TRBJ1-2; TRBD1 aligns across 8 bases. The CDR3 is 13 amino acids. Per germline, CDR1 WNHNN and CDR2 SYGVQD (reference sequence). Trimming took 4 bases from V and 4 from J; bases not matched to a gene: 2. CDR3 residues: CASSADRGYGYTF. The DNA of the CDR3 is TGCGCCAGCAGTGCAGACAGGGGCTATGGCTACACCTTC.